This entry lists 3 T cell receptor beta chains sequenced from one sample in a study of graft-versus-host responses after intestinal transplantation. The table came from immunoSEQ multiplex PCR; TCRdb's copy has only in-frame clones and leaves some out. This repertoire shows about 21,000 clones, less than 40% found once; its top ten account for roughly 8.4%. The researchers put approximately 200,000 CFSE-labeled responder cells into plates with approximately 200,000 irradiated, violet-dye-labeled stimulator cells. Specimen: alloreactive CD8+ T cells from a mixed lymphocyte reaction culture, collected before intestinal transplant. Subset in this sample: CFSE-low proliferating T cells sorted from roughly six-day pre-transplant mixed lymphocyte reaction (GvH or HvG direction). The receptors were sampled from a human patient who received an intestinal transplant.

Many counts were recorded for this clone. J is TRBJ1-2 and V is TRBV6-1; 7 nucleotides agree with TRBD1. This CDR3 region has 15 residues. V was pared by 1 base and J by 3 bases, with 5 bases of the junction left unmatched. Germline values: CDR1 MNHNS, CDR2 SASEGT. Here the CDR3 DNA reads TGTGCCAGCAGTGAAGGTACAGGGGATCACTATGGCTACACCTTC. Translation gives CASSEGTGDHYGYTF.

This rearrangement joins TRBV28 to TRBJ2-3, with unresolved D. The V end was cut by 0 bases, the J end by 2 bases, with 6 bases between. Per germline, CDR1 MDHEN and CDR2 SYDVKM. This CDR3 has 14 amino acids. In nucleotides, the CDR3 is TGTGCCAGCAGTTTATGGGCGGACACAGATACGCAGTATTTT. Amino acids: CASSLWADTDTQYF.

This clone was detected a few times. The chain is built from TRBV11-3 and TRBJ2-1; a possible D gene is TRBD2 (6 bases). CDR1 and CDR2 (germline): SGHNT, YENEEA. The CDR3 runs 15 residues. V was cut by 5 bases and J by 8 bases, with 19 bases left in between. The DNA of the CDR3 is TGTGCCAGCAGCCCGCGAACCACTAGCTGGGATGAGCAGTTCTTC. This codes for CASSPRTTSWDEQFF.